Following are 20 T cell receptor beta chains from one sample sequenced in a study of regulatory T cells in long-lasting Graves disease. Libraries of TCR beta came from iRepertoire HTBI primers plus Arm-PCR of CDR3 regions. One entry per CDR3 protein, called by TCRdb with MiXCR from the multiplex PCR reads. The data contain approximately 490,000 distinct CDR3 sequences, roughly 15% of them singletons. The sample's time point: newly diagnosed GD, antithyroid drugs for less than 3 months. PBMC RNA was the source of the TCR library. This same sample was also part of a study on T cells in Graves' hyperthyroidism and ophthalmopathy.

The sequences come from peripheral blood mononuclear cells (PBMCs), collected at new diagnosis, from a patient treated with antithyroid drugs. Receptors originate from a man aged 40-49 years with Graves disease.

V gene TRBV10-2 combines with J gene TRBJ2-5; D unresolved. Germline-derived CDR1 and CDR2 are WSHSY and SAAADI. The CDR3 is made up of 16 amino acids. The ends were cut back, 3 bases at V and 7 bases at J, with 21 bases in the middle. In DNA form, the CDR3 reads TGCGCCAGCAGTGAAGTTTTGACCCGACGGCTTGGGACCCAGTACTTC. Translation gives CASSEVLTRRLGTQYF.

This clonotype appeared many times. The CDR3 region is CASSSPTQGEKLFF. The CDR3 coding sequence is TGTGCCAGCAGCTCACCAACCCAGGGCGAAAAACTGTTTTTT. The rearrangement links TRBV11-2 to TRBJ1-4, with TRBD1 as a possible D gene (5 bases). V lost 4 bases and J lost 8, with 14 bases in between. CDR1 is SGHAT, CDR2 FQNNGV, per germline. This CDR3 is built from 14 residues.

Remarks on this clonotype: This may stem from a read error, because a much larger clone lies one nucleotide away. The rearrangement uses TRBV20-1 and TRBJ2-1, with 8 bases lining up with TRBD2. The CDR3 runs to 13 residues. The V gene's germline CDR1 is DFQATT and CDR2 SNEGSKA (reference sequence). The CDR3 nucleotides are TGCAGTGCTACCAGCGGGAGAGTCGGCGAGCAGCTCTTC. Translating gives CSATSGRVGEQLF.

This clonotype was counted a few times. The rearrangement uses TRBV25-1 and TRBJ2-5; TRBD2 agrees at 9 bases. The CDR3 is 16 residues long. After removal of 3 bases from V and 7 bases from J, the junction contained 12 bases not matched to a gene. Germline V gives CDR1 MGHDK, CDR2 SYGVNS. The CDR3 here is CASSEGSGSYGLTQYF. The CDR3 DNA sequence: TGTGCCAGCAGTGAGGGTAGCGGGAGCTACGGTTTGACCCAGTACTTC. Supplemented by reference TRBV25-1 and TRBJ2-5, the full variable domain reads EADIYQTPRYLVIGTGKKITLECSQTMGHDKMYWYQQDPGMELHLIHYSYGVNSTEKGDLSSESTVSRIRTEHFPLTLESARPSHTSQYLCASSEGSGSYGLTQYFGPGTRLLVL.

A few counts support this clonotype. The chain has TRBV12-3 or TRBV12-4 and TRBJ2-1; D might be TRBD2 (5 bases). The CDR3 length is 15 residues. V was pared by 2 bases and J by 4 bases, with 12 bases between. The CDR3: CASSLNGVGYNEQFF. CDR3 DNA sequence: TGTGCCAGCAGTTTAAACGGGGTGGGGTACAATGAGCAGTTCTTC.

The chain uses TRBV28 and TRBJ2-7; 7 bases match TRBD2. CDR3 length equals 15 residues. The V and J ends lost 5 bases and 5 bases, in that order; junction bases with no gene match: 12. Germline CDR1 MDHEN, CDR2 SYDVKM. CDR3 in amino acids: CASSTGRPPVHEQYF. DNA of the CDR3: TGTGCCAGCAGTACCGGGAGGCCCCCGGTCCACGAGCAGTACTTC.

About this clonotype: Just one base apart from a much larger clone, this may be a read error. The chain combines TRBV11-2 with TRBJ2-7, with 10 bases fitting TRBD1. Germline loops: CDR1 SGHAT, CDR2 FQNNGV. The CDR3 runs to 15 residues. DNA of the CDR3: TGTGCCAGCAGATTAGAAGGGACAGGGGCCTACGAGCAGTACTTC. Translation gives CASRLEGTGAYEQYF.

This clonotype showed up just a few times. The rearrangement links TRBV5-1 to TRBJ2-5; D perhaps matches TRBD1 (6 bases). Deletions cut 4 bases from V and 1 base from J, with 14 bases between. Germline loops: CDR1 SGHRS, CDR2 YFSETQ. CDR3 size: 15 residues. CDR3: CASSPWTASQETQYF. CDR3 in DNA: TGCGCCAGCAGCCCATGGACAGCCTCCCAAGAGACCCAGTACTTC.

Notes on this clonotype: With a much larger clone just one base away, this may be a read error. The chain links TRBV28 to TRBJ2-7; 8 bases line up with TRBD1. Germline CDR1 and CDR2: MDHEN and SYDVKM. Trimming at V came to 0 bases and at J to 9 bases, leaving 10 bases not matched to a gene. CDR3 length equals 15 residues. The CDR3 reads CASSLWDRAVHGQYF. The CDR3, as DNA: TGTGCCAGCAGTTTATGGGACAGGGCCGTTCACGGGCAGTACTTC.

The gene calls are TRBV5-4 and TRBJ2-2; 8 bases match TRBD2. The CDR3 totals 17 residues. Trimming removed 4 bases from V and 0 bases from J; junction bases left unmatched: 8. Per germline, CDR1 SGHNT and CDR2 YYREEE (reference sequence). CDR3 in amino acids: CASSPGGRTANTGELFF. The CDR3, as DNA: TGTGCCAGCAGCCCGGGGGGGAGGACAGCGAACACCGGGGAGCTGTTTTTT.

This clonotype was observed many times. The CDR3 DNA is TGTGCCAGCAGCTTAGCAGGGGCGGAAGATACGCAGTATTTT. Its translation: CASSLAGAEDTQYF. V and J are TRBV11-2 and TRBJ2-3, with D possibly TRBD1 on 6 matching bases. Trimming took off 1 base at V and 5 bases at J, with 10 bases between the two ends. Germline V lookup: CDR1 SGHAT, CDR2 FQNNGV. This CDR3 spans 14 amino acids.

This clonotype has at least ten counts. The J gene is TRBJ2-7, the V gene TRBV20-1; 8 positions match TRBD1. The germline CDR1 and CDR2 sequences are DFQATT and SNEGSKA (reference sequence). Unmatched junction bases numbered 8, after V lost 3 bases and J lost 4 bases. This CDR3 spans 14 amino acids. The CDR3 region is CSASRSRGLYEQYF. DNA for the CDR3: TGCAGTGCTAGTCGTTCCAGGGGGCTATACGAGCAGTACTTC.

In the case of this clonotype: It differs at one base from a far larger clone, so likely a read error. The CDR3 is CASSPGLASHEQYF. The CDR3 DNA is TGTGCCAGCAGTCCGGGACTAGCGAGCCACGAGCAGTACTTC. V is TRBV6-1 and J is TRBJ2-7; 10 bases are shared with TRBD2. The CDR3 loop spans 14 amino acids. V shed 5 bases, J shed 5 bases, and the junction held 6 bases outside the gene matches. The V gene's germline CDR1 is MNHNS and CDR2 SASEGT.

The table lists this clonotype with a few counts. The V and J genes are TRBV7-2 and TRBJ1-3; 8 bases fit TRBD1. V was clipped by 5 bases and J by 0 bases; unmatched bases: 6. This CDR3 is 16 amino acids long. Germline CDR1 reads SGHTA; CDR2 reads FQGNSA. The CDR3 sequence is CASSRGQGNSGNTIYF. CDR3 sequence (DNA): TGTGCCAGCAGCCGCGGACAGGGAAACTCTGGAAACACCATATATTTT. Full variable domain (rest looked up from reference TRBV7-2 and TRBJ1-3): GAGVSQSPSNKVTEKGKDVELRCDPISGHTALYWYRQSLGQGLEFLIYFQGNSAPDKSGLPSDRFSAERTGGSVSTLTIQRTQQEDSAVYLCASSRGQGNSGNTIYFGEGSWLTVV.

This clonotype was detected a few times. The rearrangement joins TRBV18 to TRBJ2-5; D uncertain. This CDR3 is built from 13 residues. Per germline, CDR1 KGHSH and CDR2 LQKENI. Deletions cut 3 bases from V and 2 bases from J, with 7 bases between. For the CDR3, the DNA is TGTGCCAGCTCACCGCACAGACAAGAGACCCAGTACTTC. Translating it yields CASSPHRQETQYF.

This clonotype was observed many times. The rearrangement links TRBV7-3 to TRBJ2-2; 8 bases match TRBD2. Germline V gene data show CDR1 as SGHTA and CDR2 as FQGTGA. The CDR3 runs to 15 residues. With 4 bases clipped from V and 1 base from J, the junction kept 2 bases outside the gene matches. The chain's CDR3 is CASSYLAGNTGELFF. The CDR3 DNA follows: TGTGCCAGCAGCTACCTAGCGGGGAACACCGGGGAGCTGTTTTTT.

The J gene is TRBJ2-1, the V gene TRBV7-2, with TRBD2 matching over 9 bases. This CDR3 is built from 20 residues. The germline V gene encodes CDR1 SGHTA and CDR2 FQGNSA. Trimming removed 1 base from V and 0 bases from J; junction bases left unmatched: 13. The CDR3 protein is CASSLGLWTSVRSSYNEQFF. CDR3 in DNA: TGTGCCAGCAGCTTAGGGTTGTGGACTAGCGTTCGGAGCTCCTACAATGAGCAGTTCTTC.

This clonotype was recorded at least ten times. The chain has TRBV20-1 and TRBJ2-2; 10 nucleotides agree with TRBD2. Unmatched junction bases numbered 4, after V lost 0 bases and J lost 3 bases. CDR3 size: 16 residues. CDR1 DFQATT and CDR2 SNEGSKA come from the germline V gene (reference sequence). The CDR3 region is CSARDPGLADTGELFF. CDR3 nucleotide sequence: TGCAGTGCTAGAGATCCAGGACTAGCGGACACCGGGGAGCTGTTTTTT.

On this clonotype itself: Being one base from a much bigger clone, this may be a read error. CDR3: CSARDGGGRTEALF. DNA for the CDR3: TGCAGTGCTAGAGATGGCGGGGGGCGCACTGAAGCTCTCTTT. The chain carries TRBV20-1 and TRBJ1-1, with D tentatively TRBD1 (6 bases). CDR3 length: 14 residues. Germline CDR1 DFQATT, CDR2 SNEGSKA (reference sequence).

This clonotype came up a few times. For the CDR3, the DNA is TGTGCCAGCAGCTTAGCCAGCCCAAGCGACGAGCAGTACTTC. Translated, it gives CASSLASPSDEQYF. This rearrangement joins TRBV7-9 to TRBJ2-7; D gene uncertain. The V gene lost 0 bases and the J gene lost 5 bases, with 11 bases spanning the gap. The CDR3 runs to 14 residues. Germline values: CDR1 SEHNR, CDR2 FQNEAQ (reference sequence).